The 5 T cell receptor beta chains presented below share a single source sample, sequenced in a study of tumor and adjacent non-tumor tissue in lung cancer (dated by TCRdb to about 2018). The protocol used for the library was multiplex PCR. Reads for this sample came from an Illumina HiSeq 2500. Following protocols modified from ARM-PCR, the researchers constructed TCRbeta libraries through three rounds of nested PCR with primers (Table S4). In TCRdb, the public reads were trimmed at Q25 with fastp and aligned with MiXCR, with productive beta chains retained. For every CDR3 protein sequence, its rows merge into one entry that carries the most common genes and DNA. This sample holds about 110,000 distinct CDR3 sequences; 84% were observed only once. Of the sample, 20% to 25% falls within the top ten clones. RNA was isolated from bulk unsorted tissue, and RNA quality was assessed with a NanoDrop ND-1000 and an Agilent 2100.

Material: lung tumor tissue. All receptors derive from a man between 70 and 80 years old with non-small cell lung cancer.

A note on this clonotype: One junction end does not reproduce the germline sequence, and a read error may be involved. V is TRBV6-5 and J is TRBJ2-7; unclear D gene. Germline loops: CDR1 MNHEY, CDR2 SVGAGI. The CDR3 is 13 residues long. The CDR3 region has the DNA TGTGACAGCAGTTACTCGATAGCAGACGAGCAGTATTTC. Its protein product is CDSSYSIADEQYF.

As concerns this clonotype: An end of the junction does not agree with germline; a read error may underlie this. The gene calls are TRBV10-3 and TRBJ2-3, with TRBD2 as a possible D gene (5 bases). The CDR3 is made up of 16 amino acids. Germline lookup yields CDR1 ENHRY and CDR2 SYGVKD. CDR3 sequence reads: CAINESRGTSTDTQYF. The CDR3 DNA sequence: TGTGCCATCAATGAGTCGCGCGGTACTAGTACAGATACGCAGTATTTT.

On this clonotype: One end of the junction is discordant with germline, which a read error may explain. V is TRBV11-2 and J is TRBJ2-3; 7 bases agree with TRBD1. This CDR3 is built from 14 residues. The germline gives CDR1 SGHAT, CDR2 FQNNGV. Here the CDR3 DNA reads TGTGCCAGCGGCTCACAGGGGTCCTCAGATGCGCAGTATTTT. This gives the protein CASGSQGSSDAQYF.

The CDR3 coding sequence is TGTACTATCAGTGAGTACCGGGACTCCTACAATGAGCAGTTCTTC. Protein: CTISEYRDSYNEQFF. The V gene is TRBV10-3, the J gene TRBJ2-1; tentatively, D is TRBD2 (5 bases). CDR3 length: 15 residues. The germline V gene has CDR1 ENHRY and CDR2 SYGVKD.

As to this clonotype: A read error is likely, as this CDR3 ends without the conserved phenylalanine or tryptophan. The V and J genes are TRBV6-6 and TRBJ1-5, with D possibly TRBD1 on 5 matching bases. This CDR3 is built from 16 residues. Germline lookup yields CDR1 MNHNY and CDR2 SVGAGI (reference sequence). CDR3 region: CASSPEPSGFIEPQHL. The CDR3 DNA is TGTGCTAGCAGTCCAGAGCCTTCAGGGTTTATTGAGCCCCAGCATTTA.